The rows below give T cell receptor beta chains drawn from one sample of a study of T cell responses to AZD1222 COVID-19 vaccine. Method: immunoSEQ multiplex PCR; TCRdb's copy keeps in-frame clones and lacks some. Among some 120,000 clones listed, about 93% were seen once. The sequencing here drew on peripheral blood, taken on day 0 of AZD1222 vaccination. The receptors derive from an adult in good health. Each CDR3 is given with its conserved first and last residue. The order of the fields is clone size, D gene, J gene, V gene, CDR3 DNA, CDR3 protein. A D gene is named only where the DNA matches it firmly. Not all rows give a size; the values are once, few, many and, for expanded clones, a class.

. | . | TRBJ1-5 | TRBV9 | TGTGCCAGCAGCGCTTTAGGGGGGAGTCAGCCCCAGCATTTT | CASSALGGSQPQHF
. | TRBD1 | TRBJ1-4 | TRBV5-6 | TGTGCCAGCAGCCCAGGACAGGGGAGGCGTGAAAAACTGTTTTTT | CASSPGQGRREKLFF
. | TRBD2 | TRBJ2-3 | TRBV7-3 | TGTGCCAGCAGCTTAGGAAGCGGGGGACGCAGGTATTTT | CASSLGSGGRRYF
. | TRBD1 | TRBJ2-7 | TRBV5-1 | TGCGCCAGCAGCCACAGGACAGGGGGAGGCTACGAGCAGTACTTC | CASSHRTGGGYEQYF
once | TRBD1 | TRBJ1-1 | TRBV7-9 | TGTGCCAGCAGCTTCATACAGGGGGCAGCTTTCTTT | CASSFIQGAAFF
. | . | TRBJ1-6 | TRBV7-9 | TGTGCCAGCAGCTTAGTCGGACCAGGGGATTATAATTCACCCCTCCACTTT | CASSLVGPGDYNSPLHF
. | . | TRBJ2-3 | TRBV4-2 | TGTGCCAGCAGCCAAGATCTGGCCGCAGCCGATACGCAGTATTTT | CASSQDLAAADTQYF
. | . | TRBJ2-5 | TRBV9 | TGTGCCAGCAGCGTGGGGACACTACAAGAGACCCAGTACTTC | CASSVGTLQETQYF
. | . | TRBJ1-5 | TRBV6-5 | TGTGCCAGCAGTTACGTCAGGGGCCAGCCCCAGCATTTT | CASSYVRGQPQHF
. | TRBD1 | TRBJ1-2 | TRBV7-8 | TGTGCCAGCAGCCTGAAACAGGGGGCGCTTCACGGCTACACCTTC | CASSLKQGALHGYTF
. | . | TRBJ1-4 | TRBV7-8 | TGTGCCAGCATGGATGAAGAGACTAATGAAAAACTGTTTTTT | CASMDEETNEKLFF
. | . | TRBJ1-2 | TRBV27 | TGTGCCAGCAGTTTTTACGGGGACCCTTCTAACTATGGCTACACCTTC | CASSFYGDPSNYGYTF
. | . | TRBJ2-1 | TRBV19 | TGTGCCAGTAGTCTGAACCGGGCAGTTGAGCAGTTCTTC | CASSLNRAVEQFF
. | . | TRBJ1-4 | TRBV19 | TGTGCCAGTACTAAACACCCTCTAGAGGGTACTAATGAAAAACTGTTTTTT | CASTKHPLEGTNEKLFF
. | TRBD1 | TRBJ2-1 | TRBV30 | TGTGCCTGGAGTGTGTACCCCTCGGACAGGGCCAATGAGCAGTTCTTC | CAWSVYPSDRANEQFF
. | TRBD1 | TRBJ1-1 | TRBV18 | TGTGCCAGCTCACCACCGAGAGGACAGGGCACTGAAGCTTTCTTT | CASSPPRGQGTEAFF
. | TRBD1 | TRBJ1-1 | TRBV6-5 | TGTGCCAGCAGTTACACAGGGGGGAAAACTGAAGCTTTCTTT | CASSYTGGKTEAFF
. | . | TRBJ2-3 | TRBV7-9 | TGTGCCAGCAGCTTAATGGGGGACGCCACAGATACGCAGTATTTT | CASSLMGDATDTQYF
. | TRBD1 | TRBJ1-5 | TRBV19 | TGTGCCAGTAGCGCCAGACAGGGGGTCCGAAGTCAGCCCCAGCATTTT | CASSARQGVRSQPQHF
. | . | TRBJ1-5 | TRBV5-5 | TGTGCCAGCAGCCTGGGACCGGCAACTAGCAATCAGCCCCAGCATTTT | CASSLGPATSNQPQHF
. | . | TRBJ1-1 | TRBV5-4 | TGTGCCAGCAGCCCGGGGGGAGGCACTGAAGCTTTCTTT | CASSPGGGTEAFF
once | . | TRBJ2-1 | TRBV27 | TGTGCCAGCAGTGGTGGAGCGGGCAATGAGCAGTTCTTC | CASSGGAGNEQFF
. | . | TRBJ1-5 | TRBV21-1 | TGTGCCGGGGACATTAGCAATCAGCCCCAGCATTTT | CAGDISNQPQHF
. | . | TRBJ2-3 | TRBV10-3 | TGTGCCATCAGTGAGTCTAGAGATACGCAGTATTTT | CAISESRDTQYF
. | . | TRBJ1-5 | TRBV18 | TGTGCCAGCTCACCGGAAGAGAATCAGCCCCAGCATTTT | CASSPEENQPQHF
. | TRBD2 | TRBJ2-3 | TRBV6-6 | TGTGCCAGCAGTCTCCTCGGACTAGCTACTAGCACAGATACGCAGTATTTT | CASSLLGLATSTDTQYF
few | . | TRBJ1-4 | TRBV18 | TGTGCCAGCTCACCTCGGCGTAATGAAAAACTGTTTTTT | CASSPRRNEKLFF
. | . | TRBJ2-5 | TRBV15 | TGTGCCACCAGCAGACTACGAGAGACCCAGTACTTC | CATSRLRETQYF
. | . | TRBJ1-4 | TRBV6-6 | TGTGCCAGCAGTCTCGGCCAGGGGTTAGGCACTAATGAAAAACTGTTTTTT | CASSLGQGLGTNEKLFF
. | . | TRBJ1-2 | TRBV7-8 | TGTGCCAGCAGCTTTGGCAGGGGCTCGAGCTATGGCTACACCTTC | CASSFGRGSSYGYTF
few | TRBD1 | TRBJ1-1 | TRBV5-4 | TGTGCCAGCAGCTTGGGGTTGGGACAGAAAATGAACACTGAAGCTTTCTTT | CASSLGLGQKMNTEAFF
. | TRBD1 | TRBJ1-1 | TRBV6-5 | TGTGCCAGCAGGGACAGGGGGAAAAACACTGAAGCTTTCTTT | CASRDRGKNTEAFF